A single sample is the source of the 7 T cell receptor beta chains below, sequenced in a study of cytomegalovirus exposure and HLA in healthy donors. The primer mix had 60 Vbeta and 13 Jbeta primers. The table came from immunoSEQ multiplex PCR; TCRdb's copy has only in-frame clones and leaves some out. The table has over 130,000 clones, approximately 80% seen once. The sample was PBMCs. The source of these receptors is a male donor in good health and CMV-seronegative.

In its sample, this clone was seen a few times. The gene calls are TRBV28 and TRBJ2-2, with 9 bases lining up with TRBD2. Germline CDR1 is MDHEN and CDR2 is SYDVKM. The length of the CDR3 is 19 residues. After removal of 7 bases from V and 5 bases from J, the junction contained 20 bases not matched to a gene. The CDR3 loop is CASTPNVGGRAGKTGELFF. Written as DNA, the CDR3 is TGTGCCAGCACCCCAAACGTTGGCGGGAGGGCCGGGAAGACCGGGGAGCTGTTTTTT.

The rearrangement uses TRBV5-1 and TRBJ1-3; D might be TRBD1 (6 bases). The germline V gene encodes CDR1 SGHRS and CDR2 YFSETQ. The CDR3 totals 14 residues. Trimming pared 5 bases from V and 3 bases from J, leaving 12 bases between. CDR3 sequence (DNA): TGCGCCAGCAGTTCGGGGGGCGATGGAAACACCATATATTTT. Its translation: CASSSGGDGNTIYF.

This chain connects TRBV4-1 to TRBJ2-7; D may be TRBD2 (6 bases). Trimming took 1 base from V and 3 from J, leaving 13 bases between them. The V gene's germline CDR1 is MGHRA and CDR2 YSYEKL. The CDR3 is 15 amino acids. CDR3 sequence reads: CASSQGAGGYYEQYF. CDR3 bases: TGCGCCAGCAGCCAAGGCGCCGGGGGTTACTACGAGCAGTACTTC.

The rearrangement links TRBV4-3 to TRBJ2-2, with 14 bases aligning to TRBD2. This CDR3 has 17 amino acids. CDR1 and CDR2 (germline): LGHNA, YSLEER. The ends lost 4 bases at V and 1 base at J; junction bases unmatched: 2. The chain's CDR3 is CASSPGLAGGNTGELFF. The CDR3 DNA reads as TGCGCCAGCAGCCCTGGACTAGCGGGAGGGAACACCGGGGAGCTGTTTTTT.

The chain couples TRBV6-1 to TRBJ1-1, with D hard to call. The CDR3 consists of 13 residues. Per germline, CDR1 MNHNS and CDR2 SASEGT. Trimming stripped 8 bases from V and 1 base from J, with 11 bases between. CDR3 region: CASFLTANTEAFF. The CDR3 DNA reads TGTGCCAGCTTTTTAACTGCGAACACTGAAGCTTTCTTT.

This clone was picked up a small number of times. CDR3 DNA: TGTGCCAGCAGCTTATTGTCGAGCTCTGGGGCCAACGTCCTGACTTTC. Translating gives CASSLLSSSGANVLTF. V and J are TRBV7-9 and TRBJ2-6; D is ambiguous. The CDR3 runs 16 residues. The germline V and J ends were trimmed by 2 bases and 0 bases, with 8 bases remaining between them. Germline loops: CDR1 SEHNR, CDR2 FQNEAQ (reference sequence). Combining the CDR3 with reference TRBV7-9 and TRBJ2-6 gives the whole variable domain DTGVSQNPRHKITKRGQNVTFRCDPISEHNRLYWYRQTLGQGPEFLTYFQNEAQLEKSRLLSDRFSAERPKGSFSTLEIQRTEQGDSAMYLCASSLLSSSGANVLTFGAGSRLTVL.

The chain has TRBV7-3 and TRBJ2-3; 14 bases align to TRBD2. The V and J ends lost 4 bases and 5 bases, in that order; junction bases with no gene match: 2. CDR1 SGHTA and CDR2 FQGTGA come from the germline V gene. The CDR3 contains 15 residues. The chain's CDR3 is CASSSGLAGGDTQYF. For the CDR3, the DNA is TGTGCCAGCAGCTCCGGACTAGCGGGGGGAGATACGCAGTATTTT.